The 15 T cell receptor beta chains below all came from one sample that was sequenced in a study of blood T cells in healthy people across ages. Primers used in a second PCR of about 6 to 12 cycles were a sample-barcoded 5' primer and a J-beta primer mix. TCRdb re-analysed the 5' RACE reads in MiXCR, keeping a single row per CDR3 protein. This table holds approximately 2,000,000 distinct CDR3 sequences, roughly two fifths found once. The specimen sequenced was blood. These TCRs come from a human donor in good health.

This clonotype appeared a few times. The V gene is TRBV20-1, the J gene TRBJ1-4; 8 bases are a match to TRBD1. CDR3 length: 13 residues. V dropped 6 bases and J dropped 5; count of bases not matched to a gene: 5. CDR1 is DFQATT, CDR2 SNEGSKA, per germline (reference sequence). The DNA for the CDR3 is TGCAGTGCGACGGGACAGGAGAATGAAAAACTGTTTTTT. Protein sequence: CSATGQENEKLFF.

This chain connects TRBV7-9 to TRBJ2-3; TRBD2 agrees at 8 bases. CDR1 SEHNR and CDR2 FQNEAQ come from the germline V gene (reference sequence). The CDR3 is 17 residues long. With 3 bases clipped from V and 0 bases from J, the junction kept 8 bases outside the gene matches. CDR3 sequence: CASSFRAGAVSTDTQYF. Written as DNA, the CDR3 is TGTGCCAGCAGCTTTCGAGCGGGGGCCGTCAGCACAGATACGCAGTATTTT.

The chain couples TRBV6-2 or TRBV6-3 to TRBJ2-1, with D perhaps matching TRBD1 (6 bases). Looked up from germline, CDR1 is MNHEY and CDR2 is SVGEGT. This CDR3 contains 17 residues. V dropped 0 bases and J dropped 3 bases, with 15 bases sitting between them. The CDR3 spells CASSYSIWDIYYNEQFF. The CDR3, as DNA: TGTGCCAGCAGTTACTCGATCTGGGACATTTACTACAATGAGCAGTTCTTC.

The V gene is TRBV29-1, the J gene TRBJ1-2, with D maybe TRBD1 (5 bases). Germline V gene lookup returns CDR1 SQVTM and CDR2 ANQGSEA. The CDR3 contains 12 residues. Trimming cost V 6 bases and J 5 bases, with 13 bases left between them. This CDR3 reads CSVPGRIYGYTF. For the CDR3, the DNA is TGCAGCGTGCCGGGACGGATATATGGCTACACCTTC.

The chain carries TRBV11-2 and TRBJ2-4, with a weak D call TRBD1 (5 bases). The V end lost 0 bases, the J end lost 1 base, and 10 bases lay between the germline ends. The CDR3 has 16 amino acids. Germline values: CDR1 SGHAT, CDR2 FQNNGV. CDR3 DNA sequence: TGTGCCAGCAGCTTAGAGCAGGGAATGGCCAAAAACATTCAGTACTTC. It specifies CASSLEQGMAKNIQYF.

This chain joins TRBV27 and TRBJ2-7; 7 bases fit TRBD1. The CDR3 contains 14 residues. V shed 4 bases and J 1 base; nucleotides not matched to a gene: 4. The V gene's germline CDR1 is MNHEY and CDR2 SMNVEV (reference sequence). The CDR3 DNA follows: TGTGCCAGCAGTTCGGCCAGGGGGTCCTACGAGCAGTACTTC. The encoded protein is CASSSARGSYEQYF.

This chain connects TRBV6-1 to TRBJ1-5; D is unclear. This CDR3 contains 14 residues. The germline V gene encodes CDR1 MNHNS and CDR2 SASEGT. Trimming removed 8 bases at V and 0 bases at J, with 11 bases between. The CDR3 spells CASQLPYSNQPQHF. CDR3 in DNA: TGTGCCAGCCAACTACCATATAGCAATCAGCCCCAGCATTTT.

This sequence joins TRBV12-3 or TRBV12-4 and TRBJ2-5; D is unclear. Matching the DNA end better, TRBJ2-7 makes the J call doubtful. This CDR3 is 12 amino acids long. The CDR3 sequence is CASSFAEVEQYF. Here the CDR3 DNA reads TGTGCCAGCAGTTTCGCAGAAGTCGAGCAGTACTTC.

The chain is built from TRBV6-5 and TRBJ1-1, with 7 bases that match TRBD1. This CDR3 is 15 amino acids long. Germline V CDR1 and CDR2: MNHEY, SVGAGI. Trimming took 0 bases from V and 1 from J; bases not matched to a gene: 2. The CDR3 sequence: CASSYSRGQNTEAFF. DNA of the CDR3: TGTGCCAGCAGTTACTCAAGGGGGCAGAACACTGAAGCTTTCTTT.

This clonotype has more than one count but fewer than ten. The chain couples TRBV5-1 to TRBJ2-6, with D perhaps TRBD1 (6 bases). Germline V gene sequence: CDR1 SGHRS, CDR2 YFSETQ. The CDR3 length is 19 residues. V was trimmed by 7 bases and J by 0 bases, leaving 23 bases between them. Here the CDR3 reads CASSPGAFPPRSGANVLTF. The CDR3 DNA reads as TGCGCCAGCTCCCCAGGGGCATTCCCCCCCCGCTCTGGGGCCAACGTCCTGACTTTC.

V and J are TRBV7-3 and TRBJ2-3, with TRBD2 matching over 12 bases. The CDR3 has 18 amino acids. Germline V gene lookup returns CDR1 SGHTA and CDR2 FQGTGA. The V segment lost 0 bases and the J segment 6 bases; nucleotides outside the gene matches: 10. The CDR3 reads CASSLTPPSGGGTDTQYF. The CDR3 bases are TGTGCCAGCAGCTTAACGCCCCCTAGCGGGGGGGGGACGGATACGCAGTATTTT. The whole variable domain, remainder taken from reference TRBV7-3 and TRBJ2-3, is GAGVSQTPSNKVTEKGKYVELRCDPISGHTALYWYRQSLGQGPEFLIYFQGTGAADDSGLPNDRFFAVRPEGSVSTLKIQRTERGDSAVYLCASSLTPPSGGGTDTQYFGPGTRLTVL.

The chain uses TRBV4-1 and TRBJ2-1; 9 bases agree with TRBD1. This CDR3 comprises 14 residues. With 10 bases clipped from V and 3 bases from J, the junction kept 7 bases outside the gene matches. Germline V gene sequence: CDR1 MGHRA, CDR2 YSYEKL. Written as DNA, the CDR3 is TGCGCCACCACTGAGGGACAGGGCTACAATGAGCAGTTCTTC. Amino acids: CATTEGQGYNEQFF.

The genes are TRBV29-1 and TRBJ2-2; 7 bases line up with TRBD1. Trimming cost V 4 bases and J 1 base; bases outside gene matches: 6. CDR3 length equals 15 residues. Germline lookup yields CDR1 SQVTM and CDR2 ANQGSEA. The CDR3 DNA reads TGCAGCGTTGGGACAAACAGGGGGAACACCGGGGAGCTGTTTTTT. It codes for CSVGTNRGNTGELFF.

The chain recombines TRBV19 with TRBJ1-2; D is undetermined. This CDR3 has 14 residues. Germline CDR1 LNHDA, CDR2 SQIVND (reference sequence). V lost 6 bases to trimming and J lost 3 bases, with 14 bases between them. The CDR3 here is CASSPNFPDYGYTF. The CDR3, as DNA: TGTGCCAGTAGCCCAAACTTTCCGGACTATGGCTACACCTTC.

V is TRBV29-1 and J is TRBJ2-5; 12 bases fit TRBD2. The J segment lost 5 bases and the V segment lost 6 bases, leaving 7 bases of the junction unmatched. Germline CDR1 SQVTM, CDR2 ANQGSEA. This CDR3 spans 14 amino acids. CDR3 loop: CSVGSSGGAETQYF. In DNA, the CDR3 is TGCAGCGTAGGCTCTAGCGGGGGGGCCGAGACCCAGTACTTC. Looking up the rest from reference TRBV29-1 and TRBJ2-5 gives the full variable domain: SAVISQKPSRDICQRGTSLTIQCQVDSQVTMMFWYRQQPGQSLTLIATANQGSEATYESGFVIDKFPISRPNLTFSTLTVSNMSPEDSSIYLCSVGSSGGAETQYFGPGTRLLVL.